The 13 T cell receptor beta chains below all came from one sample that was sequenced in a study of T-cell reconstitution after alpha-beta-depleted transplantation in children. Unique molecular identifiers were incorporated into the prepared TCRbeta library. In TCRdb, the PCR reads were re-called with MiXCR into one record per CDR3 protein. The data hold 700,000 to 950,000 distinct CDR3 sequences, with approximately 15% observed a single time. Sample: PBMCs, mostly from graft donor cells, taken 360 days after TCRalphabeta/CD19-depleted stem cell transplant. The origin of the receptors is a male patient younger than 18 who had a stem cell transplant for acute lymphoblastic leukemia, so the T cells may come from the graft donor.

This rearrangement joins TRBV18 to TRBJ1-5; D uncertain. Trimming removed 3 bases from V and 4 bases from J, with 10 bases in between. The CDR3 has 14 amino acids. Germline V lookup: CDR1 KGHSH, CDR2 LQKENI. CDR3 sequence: CASSPDLPNQPQHF. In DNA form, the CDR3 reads TGTGCCAGCTCACCGGACCTTCCTAATCAGCCCCAGCATTTT. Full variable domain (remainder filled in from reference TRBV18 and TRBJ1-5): NAGVMQNPRHLVRRRGQEARLRCSPMKGHSHVYWYRQLPEEGLKFMVYLQKENIIDESGMPKERFSAEFPKEGPSILRIQQVVRGDSAAYFCASSPDLPNQPQHFGDGTRLSIL.

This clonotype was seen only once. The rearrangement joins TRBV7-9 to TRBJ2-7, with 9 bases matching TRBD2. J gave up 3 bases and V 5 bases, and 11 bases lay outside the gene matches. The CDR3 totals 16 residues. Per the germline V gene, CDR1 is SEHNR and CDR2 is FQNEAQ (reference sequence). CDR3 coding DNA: TGTGCCAGCAGCCCCAGCGGGAGGCCGTACCACTACGAGCAGTACTTC. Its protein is CASSPSGRPYHYEQYF.

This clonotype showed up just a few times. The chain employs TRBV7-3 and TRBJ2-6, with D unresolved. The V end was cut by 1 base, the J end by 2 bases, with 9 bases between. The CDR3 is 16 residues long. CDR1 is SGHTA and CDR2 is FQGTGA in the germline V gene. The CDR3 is CASSLRVGAGANVLTF. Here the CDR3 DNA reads TGTGCCAGCAGCTTAAGAGTTGGGGCTGGGGCCAACGTCCTGACTTTC. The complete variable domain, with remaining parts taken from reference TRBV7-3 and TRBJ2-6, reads GAGVSQTPSNKVTEKGKYVELRCDPISGHTALYWYRQSLGQGPEFLIYFQGTGAADDSGLPNDRFFAVRPEGSVSTLKIQRTERGDSAVYLCASSLRVGAGANVLTFGAGSRLTVL.

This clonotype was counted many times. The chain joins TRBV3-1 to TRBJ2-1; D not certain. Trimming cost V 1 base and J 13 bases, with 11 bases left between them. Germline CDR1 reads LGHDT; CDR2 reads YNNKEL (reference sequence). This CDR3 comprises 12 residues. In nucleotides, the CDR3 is TGTGCCAGCAGCCAAGGACTTGGACCTCAGTTCTTC. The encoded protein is CASSQGLGPQFF.

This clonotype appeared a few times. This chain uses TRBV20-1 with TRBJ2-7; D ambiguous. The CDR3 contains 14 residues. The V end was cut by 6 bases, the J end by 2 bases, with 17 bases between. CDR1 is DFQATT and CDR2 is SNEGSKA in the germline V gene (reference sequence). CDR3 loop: CSAPRLTGPYEQYF. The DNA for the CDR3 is TGCAGTGCGCCACGCCTCACCGGACCCTACGAGCAGTACTTC.

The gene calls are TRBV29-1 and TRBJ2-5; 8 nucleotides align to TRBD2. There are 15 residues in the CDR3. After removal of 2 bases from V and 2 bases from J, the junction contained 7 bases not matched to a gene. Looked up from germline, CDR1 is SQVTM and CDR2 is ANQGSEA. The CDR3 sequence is CSVETGLAQQETQYF. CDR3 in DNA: TGCAGCGTTGAAACCGGACTAGCTCAACAAGAGACCCAGTACTTC.

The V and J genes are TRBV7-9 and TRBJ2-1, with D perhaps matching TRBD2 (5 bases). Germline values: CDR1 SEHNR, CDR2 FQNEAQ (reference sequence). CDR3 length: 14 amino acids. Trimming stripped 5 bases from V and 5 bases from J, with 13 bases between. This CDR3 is CASSPWRADNEQFF. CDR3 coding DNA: TGTGCCAGCAGCCCTTGGCGGGCCGACAATGAGCAGTTCTTC.

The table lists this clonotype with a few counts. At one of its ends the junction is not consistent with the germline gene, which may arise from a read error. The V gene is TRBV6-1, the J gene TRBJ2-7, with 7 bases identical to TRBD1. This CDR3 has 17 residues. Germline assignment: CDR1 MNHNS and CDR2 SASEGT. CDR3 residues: CASSTQPRGPISHEQYF. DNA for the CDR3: TGTGCCAGCAGCACCCAACCGAGGGGGCCTATCTCCCACGAGCAGTACTTC.

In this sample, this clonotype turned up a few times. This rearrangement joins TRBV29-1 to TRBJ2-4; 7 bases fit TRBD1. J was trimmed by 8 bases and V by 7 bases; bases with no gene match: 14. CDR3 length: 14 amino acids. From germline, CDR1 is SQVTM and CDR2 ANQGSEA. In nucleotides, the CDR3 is TGCAGCGCCGCCGGTGACAGGGTAGGAGACATTCAGTACTTC. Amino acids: CSAAGDRVGDIQYF.

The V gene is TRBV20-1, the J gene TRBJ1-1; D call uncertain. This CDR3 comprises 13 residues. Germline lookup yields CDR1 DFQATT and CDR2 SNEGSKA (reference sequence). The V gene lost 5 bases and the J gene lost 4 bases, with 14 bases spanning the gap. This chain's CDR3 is CSALGRIFTEAFF. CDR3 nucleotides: TGCAGTGCTCTAGGTAGGATTTTCACTGAAGCTTTCTTT.

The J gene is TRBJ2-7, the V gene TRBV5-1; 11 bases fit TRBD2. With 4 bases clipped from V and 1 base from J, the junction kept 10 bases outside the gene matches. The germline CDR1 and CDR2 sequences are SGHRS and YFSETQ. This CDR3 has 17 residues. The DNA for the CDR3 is TGCGCCAGCAGCCGAACTAGCGGGAGCGTCTTATCCTACGAGCAGTACTTC. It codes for CASSRTSGSVLSYEQYF.

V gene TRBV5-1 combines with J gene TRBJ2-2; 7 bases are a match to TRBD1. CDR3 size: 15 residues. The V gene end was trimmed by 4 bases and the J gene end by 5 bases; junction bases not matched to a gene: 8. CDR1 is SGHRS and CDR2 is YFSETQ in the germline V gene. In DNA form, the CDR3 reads TGCGCCAGCAGCACGACAGGGAAGCGGACCGGGGAGCTGTTTTTT. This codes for CASSTTGKRTGELFF.

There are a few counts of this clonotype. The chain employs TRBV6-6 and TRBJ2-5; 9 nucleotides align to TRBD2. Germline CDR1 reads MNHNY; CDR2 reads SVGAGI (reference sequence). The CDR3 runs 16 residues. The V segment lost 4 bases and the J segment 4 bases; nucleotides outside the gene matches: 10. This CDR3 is CASSFLLAGIPETQYF. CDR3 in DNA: TGTGCCAGCAGTTTTTTGCTAGCGGGAATTCCAGAGACCCAGTACTTC.